The 19 T cell receptor beta chains given below trace back to one sample, sequenced in a study of T cell responses to AZD1222 COVID-19 vaccine. Assay used: immunoSEQ multiplex PCR; TCRdb lists only in-frame clones, some missing. Of just over 80,000 clones in the sample, 90% are singletons; the top ten hold 5% to 6%. The input for sequencing was peripheral blood, taken on day 0 of AZD1222 vaccination. These receptors were obtained from an adult in good health.

V is TRBV6-4 and J is TRBJ2-3, with TRBD2 identical over 9 bases. Per germline, CDR1 MRHNA and CDR2 SNTAGT. The CDR3 contains 14 residues. V lost 3 bases, J lost 4 bases, and 2 bases stayed unmatched. In DNA form, the CDR3 reads TGTGCCAGCAGTGAGCGGGGGGGCCCAGATACGCAGTATTTT. The encoded protein is CASSERGGPDTQYF.

V gene TRBV19 combines with J gene TRBJ1-2; D uncertain. The CDR3 is made up of 13 amino acids. Germline V lookup: CDR1 LNHDA, CDR2 SQIVND (reference sequence). The ends were cut back, 6 bases at V and 2 bases at J, with 10 bases in the middle. The CDR3 spells CASRVVGNYGYTF. CDR3 sequence (DNA): TGTGCCAGTAGAGTGGTCGGCAACTATGGCTACACCTTC.

In its sample, this clone was seen once. This chain links TRBV15 with TRBJ1-2; 9 bases fit TRBD1. Trimming took 5 bases from V and 7 from J; bases not matched to a gene: 11. The CDR3 contains 15 residues. CDR1 and CDR2 (germline): LNHNV, YYDKDF (reference sequence). DNA for the CDR3: TGTGCCACCAGCCCCCCCGACAGGGGGTTTTTTGGCTACACCTTC. This gives the protein CATSPPDRGFFGYTF. Filled out from reference TRBV15 and TRBJ1-2, the complete variable domain reads DAMVIQNPRYQVTQFGKPVTLSCSQTLNHNVMYWYQQKSSQAPKLLFHYYDKDFNNEADTPDNFQSRRPNTSFCFLDIRSPGLGDTAMYLCATSPPDRGFFGYTFGSGTRLTVV.

This clone was observed a single time. The rearrangement links TRBV7-2 to TRBJ1-1, with TRBD1 as a possible D gene (6 bases). Germline CDR1 and CDR2: SGHTA and FQGNSA. Trimming took 1 base from V and 0 from J, leaving 21 bases between them. CDR3 size: 19 residues. Here the CDR3 reads CASSLVFGRGRRMNTEAFF. The CDR3 region has the DNA TGTGCCAGCAGCTTAGTATTTGGCAGGGGACGACGGATGAACACTGAAGCTTTCTTT.

The V and J genes are TRBV10-3 and TRBJ2-7; possibly TRBD1 or TRBD2 for D (5 bases each). The CDR3 is made up of 12 amino acids. Trimming stripped 5 bases from V and 2 bases from J, with 7 bases between. The V gene's germline CDR1 is ENHRY and CDR2 SYGVKD. In DNA, the CDR3 is TGTGCCATCAGTCGGGACGCCTACGAGCAGTACTTC. Translating it yields CAISRDAYEQYF.

The J gene is TRBJ1-6, the V gene TRBV5-1; a weak D match, TRBD1 (5 bases). The CDR3 loop spans 16 amino acids. Trimming took 1 base from V and 7 from J, leaving 15 bases between them. Germline assignment: CDR1 SGHRS and CDR2 YFSETQ. The CDR3 sequence is CASSLSAGTLNSPLHF. As DNA, the CDR3 is TGCGCCAGCAGCTTGTCGGCCGGGACTCTCAATTCACCCCTCCACTTT.

This clone appeared once. The chain couples TRBV4-1 to TRBJ1-1; weak D call: TRBD1 (5 bases). Germline V lookup: CDR1 MGHRA, CDR2 YSYEKL. The CDR3 extends over 15 amino acids. Trimming shortened V by 3 bases and J by 1 base, and 12 bases separated the two germline ends. As DNA, the CDR3 is TGCGCCAGCAGCCAGGCGGGACTCCCGAACACTGAAGCTTTCTTT. Protein sequence: CASSQAGLPNTEAFF.

J is TRBJ2-5 and V is TRBV10-3, with D possibly being TRBD1 (5 bases). The CDR3 totals 13 residues. CDR1 is ENHRY and CDR2 is SYGVKD in the germline V gene. V lost 2 bases and J 2 bases, leaving 6 bases between the germline ends. CDR3 loop: CAISEAGQETQYF. The CDR3 region has the DNA TGTGCCATCAGTGAGGCAGGGCAAGAGACCCAGTACTTC.

V usage is TRBV3-1 (or the pseudogene TRBV3-2) and J usage is TRBJ1-2; D not certain. There are 13 residues in the CDR3. The V end lost 0 bases, the J end lost 6 bases, and 8 bases lay between the germline ends. Germline CDR1 reads LGHDT; CDR2 reads YNNKEL (reference sequence). In DNA, the CDR3 is TGTGCCAGCAGCCAAGAATGGGGTAATGGCTACACCTTC. This translates into CASSQEWGNGYTF.

The rearrangement uses TRBV6-5 and TRBJ1-2; 7 bases are a match to TRBD1. Unmatched junction bases numbered 4, after V lost 2 bases and J lost 4 bases. This CDR3 is built from 14 residues. Germline CDR1 reads MNHEY; CDR2 reads SVGAGI. CDR3 nucleotide sequence: TGTGCCAGCAGTTACAGGGGGCCCGCCTATGGCTACACCTTC. Translating gives CASSYRGPAYGYTF.

This chain uses TRBV7-2 with TRBJ1-2, with a weak D call TRBD1 (5 bases). The V and J ends lost 3 bases and 4 bases respectively, with 9 bases between them. This CDR3 contains 13 residues. Germline loops: CDR1 SGHTA, CDR2 FQGNSA. The CDR3 spells CASSFSTVYGYTF. CDR3 bases: TGTGCCAGCAGCTTTTCGACAGTCTATGGCTACACCTTC.

The V gene is TRBV14, the J gene TRBJ1-2; D call uncertain. Looked up from germline, CDR1 is SGHDN and CDR2 is FVKESK. Trimming removed 3 bases from V and 1 base from J, with 18 bases in between. This CDR3 spans 17 amino acids. The CDR3 spells CASSQAEGGHRNYGYTF. DNA of the CDR3: TGTGCCAGCAGCCAGGCGGAGGGAGGGCACCGTAACTATGGCTACACCTTC.

The chain couples TRBV6-6 to TRBJ1-4; the D is unclear. V lost 5 bases, J lost 4 bases, and 26 bases lay in between. This CDR3 spans 19 amino acids. CDR1 is MNHNY and CDR2 is SVGAGI in the germline V gene (reference sequence). CDR3 in amino acids: CASSPFPPAAEASNEKLFF. The CDR3 coding sequence is TGTGCCAGCAGTCCCTTCCCCCCGGCGGCCGAGGCGAGTAATGAAAAACTGTTTTTT.

The chain recombines TRBV3-1 (or the pseudogene TRBV3-2) with TRBJ2-5, with a possible D match to TRBD2 (6 bases). Germline V gene sequence: CDR1 LGHDT, CDR2 YNNKEL (reference sequence). V lost 4 bases, J lost 5 bases, and 14 bases lay in between. This CDR3 has 14 amino acids. The CDR3: CASSLPWAGETQYF. The CDR3 nucleotides read TGTGCCAGCAGCCTCCCGTGGGCGGGGGAGACCCAGTACTTC.

This clone has a handful of counts. The chain employs TRBV7-9 and TRBJ1-5; no clear D. V lost 3 bases to trimming and J lost 0 bases, with 3 bases between them. This CDR3 spans 13 amino acids. Per the germline V gene, CDR1 is SEHNR and CDR2 is FQNEAQ (reference sequence). The CDR3 protein is CASSFSSNQPQHF. DNA for the CDR3: TGTGCCAGCAGCTTTAGTAGCAATCAGCCCCAGCATTTT.

The J gene is TRBJ2-1, the V gene TRBV6-2 or TRBV6-3; 16 positions agree with TRBD2. This CDR3 comprises 19 residues. The V and J ends lost 6 bases and 6 bases, in that order; junction bases with no gene match: 14. Germline CDR1 reads MNHEY; CDR2 reads SVGEGT. The CDR3 spells CASSPLGTSGGARINEQFF. The CDR3 nucleotides read TGTGCCAGCAGCCCTCTGGGGACTAGCGGGGGGGCTCGTATCAATGAGCAGTTCTTC.

The genes are TRBV5-1 and TRBJ2-2; D may be TRBD1 (6 bases). Between the trimmed V and J ends, which lost 3 bases and 4 bases, there was a span of 10 bases. Per the germline V gene, CDR1 is SGHRS and CDR2 is YFSETQ. The CDR3 loop spans 14 amino acids. Here the CDR3 reads CASSWDKPTGELFF. CDR3 coding DNA: TGCGCCAGCAGCTGGGACAAACCCACCGGGGAGCTGTTTTTT.

This chain joins TRBV19 and TRBJ1-1, with D perhaps matching TRBD1 (5 bases). The germline gives CDR1 LNHDA, CDR2 SQIVND (reference sequence). The CDR3 length is 13 residues. V lost 6 bases and J 4 bases, leaving 12 bases between the germline ends. CDR3 bases: TGTGCCAGTAGCCCCAGGGTTGCCACTGAAGCTTTCTTT. Protein: CASSPRVATEAFF. The full variable domain, in which reference TRBV19 and TRBJ1-1 provide the parts outside the CDR3, is DGGITQSPKYLFRKEGQNVTLSCEQNLNHDAMYWYRQDPGQGLRLIYYSQIVNDFQKGDIAEGYSVSREKKESFPLTVTSAQKNPTAFYLCASSPRVATEAFFGQGTRLTVV.

This chain connects TRBV6-4 to TRBJ2-3; 14 nucleotides align to TRBD2. The CDR3 sequence is 17 residues long. From germline, CDR1 is MRHNA and CDR2 SNTAGT. After removal of 6 bases from V and 2 bases from J, the junction contained 7 bases not matched to a gene. The CDR3 bases are TGTGCCAGCAGCCTGACTAGCGGGGGGGGAAACACAGATACGCAGTATTTT. Translating gives CASSLTSGGGNTDTQYF.